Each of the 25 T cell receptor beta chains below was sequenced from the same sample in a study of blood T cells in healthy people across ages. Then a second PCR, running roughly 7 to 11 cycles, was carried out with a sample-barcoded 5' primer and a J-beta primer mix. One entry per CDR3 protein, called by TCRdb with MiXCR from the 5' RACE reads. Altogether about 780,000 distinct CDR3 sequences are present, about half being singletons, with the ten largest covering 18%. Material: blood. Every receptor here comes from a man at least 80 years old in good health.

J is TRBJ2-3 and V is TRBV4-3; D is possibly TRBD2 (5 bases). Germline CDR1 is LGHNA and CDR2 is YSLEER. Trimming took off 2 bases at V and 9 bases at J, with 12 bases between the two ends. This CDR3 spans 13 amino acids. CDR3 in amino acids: CASSQLNGETQYF. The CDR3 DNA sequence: TGCGCCAGCAGCCAACTAAACGGGGAAACGCAGTATTTT.

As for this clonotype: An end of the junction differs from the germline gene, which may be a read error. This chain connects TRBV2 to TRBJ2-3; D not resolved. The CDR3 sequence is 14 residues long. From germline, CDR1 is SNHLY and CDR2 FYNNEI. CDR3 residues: CASSQSAITVTQYF. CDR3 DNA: TGTGCCAGCAGCCAGTCAGCCATAACAGTTACGCAGTATTTT.

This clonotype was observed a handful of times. CDR3 bases: TGTGCCAGCAGCCCCCGGGCAGGCGGATATGAGACCCAGTACTTC. Protein product: CASSPRAGGYETQYF. The V call is TRBV7-2, the J call TRBJ2-5; D gene uncertain. The CDR3 is 15 residues long. The germline V gene encodes CDR1 SGHTA and CDR2 FQGNSA. V was clipped by 5 bases and J by 5 bases, with 18 bases between them.

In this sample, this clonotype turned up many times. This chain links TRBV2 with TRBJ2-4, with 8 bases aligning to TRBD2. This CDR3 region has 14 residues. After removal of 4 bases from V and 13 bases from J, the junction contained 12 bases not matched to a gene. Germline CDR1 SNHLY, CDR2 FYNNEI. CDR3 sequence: CASSVKREGTQQYF. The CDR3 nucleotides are TGTGCCAGCAGTGTAAAACGGGAGGGGACCCAGCAGTACTTC.

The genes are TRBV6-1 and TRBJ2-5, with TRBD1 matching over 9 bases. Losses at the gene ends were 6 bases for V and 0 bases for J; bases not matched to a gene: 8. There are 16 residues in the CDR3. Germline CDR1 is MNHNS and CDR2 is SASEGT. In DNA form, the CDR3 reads TGTGCCAGCAGCCCCCGGACAGGGGCGAACCAAGAGACCCAGTACTTC. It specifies CASSPRTGANQETQYF.

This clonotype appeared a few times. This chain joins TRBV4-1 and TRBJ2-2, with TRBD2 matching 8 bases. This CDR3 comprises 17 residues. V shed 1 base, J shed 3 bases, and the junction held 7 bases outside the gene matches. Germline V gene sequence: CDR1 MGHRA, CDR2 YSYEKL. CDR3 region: CASSQGGREGDTGELFF. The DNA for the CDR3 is TGCGCCAGCAGCCAAGGTGGACGGGAGGGGGACACCGGGGAGCTGTTTTTT.

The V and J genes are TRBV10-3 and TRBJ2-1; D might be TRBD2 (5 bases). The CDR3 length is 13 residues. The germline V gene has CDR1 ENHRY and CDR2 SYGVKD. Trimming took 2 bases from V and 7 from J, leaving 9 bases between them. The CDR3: CAISEAGGNEQFF. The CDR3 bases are TGTGCCATCAGTGAGGCGGGTGGGAATGAGCAGTTCTTC.

This chain's CDR3 is CASSLVGYVQFF. As DNA, the CDR3 is TGTGCCAGCAGTTTAGTGGGTTATGTGCAGTTCTTC. The chain recombines TRBV12-3 or TRBV12-4 with TRBJ2-1; D gene ambiguous. The CDR3 is 12 residues long. Deletions cut 1 base from V and 12 bases from J, with 10 bases between.

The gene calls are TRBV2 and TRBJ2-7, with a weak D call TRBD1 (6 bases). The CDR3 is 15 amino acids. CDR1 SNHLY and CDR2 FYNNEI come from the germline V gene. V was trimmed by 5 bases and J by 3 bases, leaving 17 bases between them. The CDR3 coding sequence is TGTGCCAGCAGTTTTCAGACAGGCTCCGGCTACGAGCAGTACTTC. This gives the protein CASSFQTGSGYEQYF.

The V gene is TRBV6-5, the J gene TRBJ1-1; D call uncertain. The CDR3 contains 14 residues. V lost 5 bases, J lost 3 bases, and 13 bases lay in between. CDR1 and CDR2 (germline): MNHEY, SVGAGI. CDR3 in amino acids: CASSRAPSDTEAFF. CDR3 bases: TGTGCCAGCAGTAGGGCCCCCAGCGACACTGAAGCTTTCTTT.

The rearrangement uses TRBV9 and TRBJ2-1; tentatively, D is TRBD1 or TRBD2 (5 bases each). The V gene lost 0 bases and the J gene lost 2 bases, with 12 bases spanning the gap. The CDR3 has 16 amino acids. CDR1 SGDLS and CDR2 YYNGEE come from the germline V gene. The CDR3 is CASSVGSGGPYNEQFF. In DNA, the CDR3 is TGTGCCAGCAGCGTAGGCTCTGGGGGACCCTACAATGAGCAGTTCTTC.

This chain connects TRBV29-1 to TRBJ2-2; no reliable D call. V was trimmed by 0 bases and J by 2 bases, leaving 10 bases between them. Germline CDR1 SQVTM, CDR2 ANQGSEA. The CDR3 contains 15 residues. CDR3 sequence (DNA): TGCAGCGTTGAAGATGATAGCAGTAACACCGGGGAGCTGTTTTTT. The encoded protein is CSVEDDSSNTGELFF.

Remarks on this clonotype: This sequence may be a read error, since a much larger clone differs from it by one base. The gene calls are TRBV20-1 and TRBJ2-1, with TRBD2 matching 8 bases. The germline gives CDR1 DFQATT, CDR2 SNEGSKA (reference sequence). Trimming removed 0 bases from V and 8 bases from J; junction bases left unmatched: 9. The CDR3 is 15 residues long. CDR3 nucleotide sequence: TGCAGTGCTAGAGAGGACGGGAGGGGCTCCTATGAGCAGTTCTTC. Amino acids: CSAREDGRGSYEQFF.

The CDR3: CSVEGARRGRSADTQYF. The CDR3 DNA sequence: TGCAGCGTTGAGGGTGCTAGGAGGGGGCGAAGTGCAGATACGCAGTATTTT. The chain joins TRBV29-1 to TRBJ2-3, with D possibly being TRBD1 (7 bases). V lost 3 bases and J 4 bases, leaving 23 bases between the germline ends. This CDR3 spans 17 amino acids. Germline assignment: CDR1 SQVTM and CDR2 ANQGSEA.

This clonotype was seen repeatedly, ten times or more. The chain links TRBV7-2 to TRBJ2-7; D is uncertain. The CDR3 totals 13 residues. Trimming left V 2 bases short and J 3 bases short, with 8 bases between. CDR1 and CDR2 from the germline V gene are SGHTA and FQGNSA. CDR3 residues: CASSLRPLYEQYF. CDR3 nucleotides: TGTGCCAGCAGCTTAAGACCTCTCTACGAGCAGTACTTC.

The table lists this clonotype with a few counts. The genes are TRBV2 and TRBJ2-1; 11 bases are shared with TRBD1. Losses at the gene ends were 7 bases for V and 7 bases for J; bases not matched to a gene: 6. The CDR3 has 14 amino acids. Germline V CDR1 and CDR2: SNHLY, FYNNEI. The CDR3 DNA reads TGTGCCAGCATACGGACAGGGGGCAAGAATGAGCAGTTCTTC. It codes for CASIRTGGKNEQFF.

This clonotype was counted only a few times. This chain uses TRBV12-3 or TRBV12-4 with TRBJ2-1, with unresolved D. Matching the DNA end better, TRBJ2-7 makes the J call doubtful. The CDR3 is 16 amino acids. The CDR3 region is CASSLTPTSSYNEQYF. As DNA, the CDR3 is TGTGCCAGCAGTTTAACTCCTACCAGCTCCTACAATGAGCAGTACTTC.

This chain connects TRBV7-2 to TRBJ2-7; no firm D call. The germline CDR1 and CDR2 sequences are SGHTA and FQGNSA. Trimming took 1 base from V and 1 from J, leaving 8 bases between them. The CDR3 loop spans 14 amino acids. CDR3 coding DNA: TGTGCCAGCAGCTTAGTGGCCAAATCCTACGAGCAGTACTTC. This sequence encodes CASSLVAKSYEQYF.

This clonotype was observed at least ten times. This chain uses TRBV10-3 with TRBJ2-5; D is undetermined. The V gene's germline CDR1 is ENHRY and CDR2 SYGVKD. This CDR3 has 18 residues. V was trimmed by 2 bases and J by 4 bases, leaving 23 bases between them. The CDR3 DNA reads TGTGCCATCAGTGAGGGAACGGTTTTTTCGGACGAGCGAGAGACCCAGTACTTC. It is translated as CAISEGTVFSDERETQYF.

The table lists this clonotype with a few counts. This CDR3 reads CASSSTRVAKNIQYF. CDR3 nucleotides: TGTGCCAGCAGCTCTACTCGGGTAGCCAAAAACATTCAGTACTTC. V gene TRBV2 combines with J gene TRBJ2-4; D gene ambiguous. The V end lost 6 bases, the J end lost 0 bases, and 12 bases lay between the germline ends. The CDR3 has 15 amino acids. Germline V gene lookup returns CDR1 SNHLY and CDR2 FYNNEI. Using reference TRBV2 and TRBJ2-4 for the parts outside the CDR3, the full variable domain is EPEVTQTPSHQVTQMGQEVILRCVPISNHLYFYWYRQILGQKVEFLVSFYNNEISEKSEIFDDQFSVERPDGSNFTLKIRSTKLEDSAMYFCASSSTRVAKNIQYFGAGTRLSVL.

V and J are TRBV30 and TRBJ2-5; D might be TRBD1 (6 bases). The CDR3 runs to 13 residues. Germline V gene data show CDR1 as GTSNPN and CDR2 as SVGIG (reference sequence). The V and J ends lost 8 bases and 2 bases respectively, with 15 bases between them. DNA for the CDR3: TGTGCCCGCCGGCGACAGGATCAAGAGACCCAGTACTTC. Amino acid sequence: CARRRQDQETQYF.

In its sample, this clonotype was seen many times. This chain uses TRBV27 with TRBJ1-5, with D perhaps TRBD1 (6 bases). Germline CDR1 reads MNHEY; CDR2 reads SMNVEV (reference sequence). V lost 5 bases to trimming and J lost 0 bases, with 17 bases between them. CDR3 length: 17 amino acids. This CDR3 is CASSAIRDIYSNQPQHF. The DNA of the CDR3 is TGTGCCAGCAGTGCAATCCGGGACATCTATAGCAATCAGCCCCAGCATTTT.

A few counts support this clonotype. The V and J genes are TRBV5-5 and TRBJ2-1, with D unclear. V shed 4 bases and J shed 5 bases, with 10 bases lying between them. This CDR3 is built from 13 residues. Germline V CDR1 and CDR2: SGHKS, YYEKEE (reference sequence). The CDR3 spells CASSVDVNNEQFF. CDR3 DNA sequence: TGTGCCAGCAGCGTGGACGTCAACAATGAGCAGTTCTTC. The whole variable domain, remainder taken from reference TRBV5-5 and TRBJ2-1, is DAGVTQSPTHLIKTRGQQVTLRCSPISGHKSVSWYQQVLGQGPQFIFQYYEKEERGRGNFPDRFSARQFPNYSSELNVNALLLGDSALYLCASSVDVNNEQFFGPGTRLTVL.

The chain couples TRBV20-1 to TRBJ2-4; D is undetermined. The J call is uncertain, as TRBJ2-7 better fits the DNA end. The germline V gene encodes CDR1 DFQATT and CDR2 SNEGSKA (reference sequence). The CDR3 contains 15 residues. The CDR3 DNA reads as TGCAGTGCTAGAGATTGGAGAGAAGCTGACTACGAGCAGTACTTC. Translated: CSARDWREADYEQYF.

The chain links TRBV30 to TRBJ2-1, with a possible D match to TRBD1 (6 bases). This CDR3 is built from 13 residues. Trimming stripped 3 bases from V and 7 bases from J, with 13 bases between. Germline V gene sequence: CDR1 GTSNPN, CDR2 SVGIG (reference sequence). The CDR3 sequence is CAWRVQGVNEQFF. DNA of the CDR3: TGTGCCTGGAGGGTACAGGGAGTGAATGAGCAGTTCTTC.